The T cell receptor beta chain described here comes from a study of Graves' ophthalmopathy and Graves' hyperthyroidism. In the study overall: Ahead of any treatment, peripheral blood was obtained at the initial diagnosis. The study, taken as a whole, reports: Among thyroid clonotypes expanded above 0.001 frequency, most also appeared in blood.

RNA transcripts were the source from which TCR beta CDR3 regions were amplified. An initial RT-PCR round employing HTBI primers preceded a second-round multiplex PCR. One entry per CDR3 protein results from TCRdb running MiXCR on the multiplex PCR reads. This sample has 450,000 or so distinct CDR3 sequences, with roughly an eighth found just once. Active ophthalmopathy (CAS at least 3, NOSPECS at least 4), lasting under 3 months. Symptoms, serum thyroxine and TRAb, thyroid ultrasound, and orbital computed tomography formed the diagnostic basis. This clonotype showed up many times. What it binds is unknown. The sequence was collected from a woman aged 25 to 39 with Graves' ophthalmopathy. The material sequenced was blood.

This CDR3 reads CASSLNAVTNSPLHF. In DNA form, the CDR3 reads TGTGCCAGCAGCTTAAACGCCGTGACTAATTCACCCCTCCACTTT. The chain uses TRBV7-3 and TRBJ1-6, with D unclear. The V end lost 1 base, the J end lost 6 bases, and 10 bases lay between the germline ends. The CDR3 spans 15 residues. Germline V lookup: CDR1 SGHTA, CDR2 FQGTGA.